This is a list of T cell receptor beta chains from one sample in a study of blood T cell repertoires in COVID-19. TCRdb keeps only in-frame clones here, not all; method: immunoSEQ multiplex PCR. The sample shows about 670,000 clones, 75% to 90% of them seen only once. Sample: peripheral blood. The source of these receptors is a woman between 18 and 29 years old with acute or convalescent COVID-19. Each CDR3 is given with its conserved first and last residue. D genes are given only for firm matches. Only some rows state a clone size, as once, few, many or a class for expanded clones.

D gene | J gene | clone size | V gene | CDR3 DNA | CDR3 protein
TRBD1 | TRBJ2-7 | NA | TRBV2 | TGTGCCACCAATCGGGACAGGGACGAGCAGTACTTC | CATNRDRDEQYF
NA | TRBJ1-1 | few | TRBV19 | TGTGCCAGTAGTATAACAGGGCGGCCGAACACTGAAGCTTTCTTT | CASSITGRPNTEAFF
TRBD2 | TRBJ2-1 | NA | TRBV6-5 | TGTGCCAGCATGCCGAGGGGCGGGGGGACACCCGAGCAGTTCTTC | CASMPRGGGTPEQFF
NA | TRBJ1-1 | NA | TRBV29-1 | TGCAGCGTTAGGGACACGAAGAACACTGAAGCTTTCTTT | CSVRDTKNTEAFF
TRBD1 | TRBJ1-4 | NA | TRBV5-6 | TGTGCCAGCAGCTCGACAGGGATAAATGAAAAACTGTTTTTT | CASSSTGINEKLFF
TRBD1 | TRBJ2-1 | NA | TRBV5-6 | TGTGCCAGCAGCTTTGGACAGGGGCGGAATGAGCAGTTCTTC | CASSFGQGRNEQFF
NA | TRBJ2-3 | NA | TRBV7-6 | TGTGCCAGCAGCTTAGCGCGGCTAGTCGATGAATCAGATACGCAGTATTTT | CASSLARLVDESDTQYF
TRBD1 | TRBJ1-2 | NA | TRBV6-2/TRBV6-3 | TGTGCCAGCAGCCGACAGGGCCCCTATGGCTACACCTTC | CASSRQGPYGYTF
TRBD1 | TRBJ1-5 | NA | TRBV3-1/TRBV3-2 | TGTGCCAGCAGCCCCTTCCGAGGGACAGGGGGTTTGGGTCAGCCCCAGCATTTT | CASSPFRGTGGLGQPQHF
TRBD1 | TRBJ1-1 | NA | TRBV7-2 | TGTGCCAGCAGCCTCCGGGACAGCAGTGAAGCTTTCTTT | CASSLRDSSEAFF
TRBD1 | TRBJ2-7 | NA | TRBV15 | TGTGCCACCTACTCCCCGACAGGGTCCTACGAGCAGTACTTC | CATYSPTGSYEQYF
NA | TRBJ1-6 | once | TRBV28 | TGTGCCAGCTCCGCTGAGAGGGACTATAATTCACCCCTCCACTTT | CASSAERDYNSPLHF
NA | TRBJ1-2 | NA | TRBV10-3 | TGTGCCATCAGTGACAGGGCCGGGCAAGGCTACACCTTC | CAISDRAGQGYTF
NA | TRBJ2-3 | NA | TRBV9 | TGTGCCAGCAGCGCCCCTCTCACAGATACGCAGTATTTT | CASSAPLTDTQYF
NA | TRBJ1-2 | NA | TRBV3-1/TRBV3-2 | TGTGCCAGCAGCCCATCGGGTTCTAACTATGGCTACACCTTC | CASSPSGSNYGYTF
NA | TRBJ2-3 | NA | TRBV2 | TGTGCCAGCAGTGCTCAGGGGTCAGATACGCAGTATTTT | CASSAQGSDTQYF
TRBD2 | TRBJ2-1 | NA | TRBV6-1 | TGTGCCAGCAGTGAGGGACTAGCGGGGGAATGGGACAATGAGCAGTTCTTC | CASSEGLAGEWDNEQFF
TRBD1 | TRBJ2-3 | NA | TRBV30 | TGTGCCTGGACCGACCCAGACAGGGCCAACACAGATACGCAGTATTTT | CAWTDPDRANTDTQYF
NA | TRBJ1-1 | NA | TRBV15 | TGTGCCACCAGCAGGGAGACCGACAGGAACACTGAAGCTTTCTTT | CATSRETDRNTEAFF
TRBD1 | TRBJ1-2 | NA | TRBV5-6 | TGTGCCAGCACCCCCCGGACAGGGGATGGCTACACCTTC | CASTPRTGDGYTF
NA | TRBJ1-2 | once | TRBV7-2 | TGTGCCAGCAGACTAGTCCTGGGTGGCTACACCTTC | CASRLVLGGYTF
NA | TRBJ2-7 | once | TRBV5-6 | TGTGCCAGCAGCTTGGTCGCCGGCGAGCAGTACTTC | CASSLVAGEQYF
TRBD1 | TRBJ2-2 | NA | TRBV18 | TGTGCCAGCTCACCGACTGAGACAGGGGGCAAGAACACCGGGGAGCTGTTTTTT | CASSPTETGGKNTGELFF
NA | TRBJ2-7 | NA | TRBV4-3 | TGCGCCAGCAGCCCCCGAGGGGACGGGAGCTCCTACGAGCAGTACTTC | CASSPRGDGSSYEQYF
TRBD1 | TRBJ1-4 | NA | TRBV19 | TGTGCCAGTAGTCAGGCGCAGGGGGCCGCAACTAATGAAAAACTGTTTTTT | CASSQAQGAATNEKLFF
NA | TRBJ1-5 | NA | TRBV7-3 | TGTGCCAGCGGGAGGGAGATGAGGAATCAGCCCCAGCATTTT | CASGREMRNQPQHF
NA | TRBJ1-3 | NA | TRBV7-2 | TGTGCCAGCAGCTTAGTGGGGGCGCATGGAAACACCATATATTTT | CASSLVGAHGNTIYF
NA | TRBJ2-2 | NA | TRBV11-2 | TGTGCCAGCAGCTCGAGCCGGACAGTCACCGGGGAGCTGTTTTTT | CASSSSRTVTGELFF
TRBD2 | TRBJ2-3 | once | TRBV2 | TGTGCCAGCAGTGAAGTTCGGGGGGAGAAAGATACGCAGTATTTT | CASSEVRGEKDTQYF
NA | TRBJ1-4 | NA | TRBV25-1 | TGTGCCAGCAGTGACCCCGGGGGGCCTTTACTCGAAAAACTGTTTTTT | CASSDPGGPLLEKLFF
NA | TRBJ1-1 | once | TRBV4-1 | TGCGCCAGCAGCCAAGATAGTACCGGCACTGAAGCTTTCTTT | CASSQDSTGTEAFF
TRBD2 | TRBJ2-5 | NA | TRBV7-9 | TGTGCCAGCAGCTTAAGAGCGGGGGCTGTCCATGAGACCCAGTACTTC | CASSLRAGAVHETQYF
TRBD1 | TRBJ1-1 | NA | TRBV24-1 | TGTGCCACCAGTGACCCGCGACAGGGGGCAACTGAAGCTTTCTTT | CATSDPRQGATEAFF
NA | TRBJ2-2 | once | TRBV7-9 | TGTGCCAGCAGCTTAGGTGGAGGCGGGGAGCTGTTTTTT | CASSLGGGGELFF
NA | TRBJ1-1 | NA | TRBV30 | TGTGCCTGGAGTGTCTCGGCCGGACTGATGAACACTGAAGCTTTCTTT | CAWSVSAGLMNTEAFF
NA | TRBJ1-5 | once | TRBV27 | TGTGCCAGCAGCGCAGGGTTCGGTCAGCCCCAGCATTTT | CASSAGFGQPQHF